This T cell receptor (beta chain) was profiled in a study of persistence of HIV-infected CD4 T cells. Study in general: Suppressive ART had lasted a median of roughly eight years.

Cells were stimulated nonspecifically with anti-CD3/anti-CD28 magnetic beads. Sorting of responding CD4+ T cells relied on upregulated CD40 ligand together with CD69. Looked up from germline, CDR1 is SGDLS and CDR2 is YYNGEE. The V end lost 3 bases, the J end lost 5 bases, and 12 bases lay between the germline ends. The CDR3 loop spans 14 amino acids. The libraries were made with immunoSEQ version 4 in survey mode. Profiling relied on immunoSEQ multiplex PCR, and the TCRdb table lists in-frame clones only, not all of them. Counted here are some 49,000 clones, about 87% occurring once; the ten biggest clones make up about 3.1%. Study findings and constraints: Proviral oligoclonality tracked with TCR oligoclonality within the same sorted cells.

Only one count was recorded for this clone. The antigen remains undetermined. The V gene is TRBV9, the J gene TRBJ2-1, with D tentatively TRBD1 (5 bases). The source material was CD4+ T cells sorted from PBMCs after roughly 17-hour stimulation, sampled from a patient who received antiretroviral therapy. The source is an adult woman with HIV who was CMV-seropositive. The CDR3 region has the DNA TGTGCCAGCAGCGCCAGGGTATACAACAATGAGCAGTTCTTC. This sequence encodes CASSARVYNNEQFF. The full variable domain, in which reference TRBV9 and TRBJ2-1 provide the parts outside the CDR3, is DSGVTQTPKHLITATGQRVTLRCSPRSGDLSVYWYQQSLDQGLQFLIQYYNGEERAKGNILERFSAQQFPDLHSELNLSSLELGDSALYFCASSARVYNNEQFFGPGTRLTVL.